The TCR beta chain under discussion was sequenced for a study of blood T cell repertoires in COVID-19. The overall study: Sites across the United States, Italy and Spain contributed samples from acute and convalescent COVID-19. T cells, B-cell-depleted T cells, or PBMCs provided the cDNA or gDNA that served as material.

Enrolled through a virtual design, the participants were between roughly 18 and 90 years of age and came from 24 US areas. CDR1 and CDR2 from the germline V gene are MNHNS and SASEGT. The CDR3 loop spans 12 amino acids. V lost 0 bases and J 6 bases, leaving 5 bases between the germline ends. In the case of this clone: At the DNA level, this CDR3 is encoded by other sequences in the same sample as well.

In the authors' methods: Scientists estimated how many nucleated cells there were by amplifying reference gene primers. Some clones are missing from TCRdb's copy, which holds only in-frame ones; the method was immunoSEQ multiplex PCR. V, J and clone size were drawn from that table, and D and trimming were deduced from the DNA. Of 150,000 to 200,000 clones listed, more than 75% are singletons. The sample consisted of PBMCs or T cells enriched from blood (not recorded which). The source of this sequence is a human donor with acute COVID-19. The donor label of this sample is uncertain. This chain links TRBV6-1 with TRBJ1-1; a possible D gene is TRBD1 (5 bases). The DNA for the CDR3 is TGTGCCAGCAGTGAAGCCAGGGCTGAAGCTTTCTTT. It specifies CASSEARAEAFF.